Listed below are T cell receptor beta chains from one sample, sequenced in a study of shared clonotypes between healthy human individuals. Sequenced by immunoSEQ multiplex PCR; TCRdb stores in-frame clones only, minus some. The data hold about 1.5 million clones, with around 97% observed a single time. Specimen: naive CD4+ T cells sorted from blood. Every receptor here comes from a man aged 30-40 years in good health. Both conserved end residues are part of each CDR3. Each record gives: D gene, clone size, V gene, J gene, CDR3 protein, CDR3 DNA. D genes are given only for firm matches. Clone size appears in some rows only: once, few, many, or a class for an expanded clone.

>TRBD1|-|TRBV18|TRBJ2-3
CASSPRTGSTSTDTQYF
TGTGCCAGCTCACCACGGACAGGCTCCACATCGACAGATACGCAGTATTTT
>-|-|TRBV5-1|TRBJ2-5
CASSFGTVLNRGQETQYF
TGCGCCAGCAGCTTCGGGACGGTGCTGAACCGGGGGCAGGAGACCCAGTACTTC
>-|-|TRBV28|TRBJ2-2
CASSLATPANTGELFF
TGTGCCAGCAGTTTAGCTACTCCCGCGAACACCGGGGAGCTGTTTTTT
>TRBD2|-|TRBV10-1|TRBJ2-1
CASSESRLAGTYNEQFF
TGCGCCAGCAGTGAGTCGCGGCTAGCGGGAACCTACAATGAGCAGTTCTTC
>TRBD1|-|TRBV27|TRBJ1-5
CASSRDRYNQPQHF
TGTGCCAGCAGTAGGGACAGATACAATCAGCCCCAGCATTTT
>-|-|TRBV18|TRBJ2-1
CASSLLHQSSYNEQFF
TGTGCCAGCTCTCTCCTTCACCAGAGCTCCTACAATGAGCAGTTCTTC
>TRBD2|-|TRBV6-5|TRBJ2-1
CASNRLAGVGEQFF
TGTGCCAGCAACCGCCTAGCGGGAGTGGGTGAGCAGTTCTTC
>TRBD1|-|TRBV5-1|TRBJ1-2
CASSTTGVYGYTF
TGCGCCAGCAGCACGACAGGGGTCTATGGCTACACCTTC
>-|-|TRBV30|TRBJ2-7
CAWTLRQGGVEQYF
TGTGCCTGGACCCTCCGACAGGGAGGGGTCGAGCAGTACTTC
>-|-|TRBV18|TRBJ2-5
CASSPGLGAQYF
TGTGCCAGCTCACCAGGGTTAGGTGCCCAGTACTTC
>-|-|TRBV6-1|TRBJ1-6
CASRGDSYNSPLHF
TGTGCCAGCAGGGGGGACTCCTATAATTCACCCCTCCACTTT
>-|-|TRBV7-9|TRBJ2-7
CASSPRGTYSYEQYF
TGTGCCAGCAGCCCACGGGGGACATACTCCTACGAGCAGTACTTC
>TRBD2|-|TRBV7-2|TRBJ2-7
CASSPGTSYYEQYF
TGTGCCAGCAGCCCCGGGACTAGCTACTACGAGCAGTACTTC
>-|-|TRBV6-1|TRBJ2-3
CASSVADTQYF
TGTGCCAGCAGTGTGGCGGATACGCAGTATTTT
>-|-|TRBV19|TRBJ1-3
CASSTTANPGNTIYF
TGTGCCAGTAGCACGACAGCGAATCCTGGAAACACCATATATTTT
>-|-|TRBV27|TRBJ2-2
CASRLTGLGTGELFF
TGTGCCAGCAGATTGACCGGCCTGGGGACCGGGGAGCTGTTTTTT
>-|-|TRBV11-2|TRBJ2-5
CASSLDGLAPTQYF
TGTGCCAGCAGCTTAGATGGCTTGGCCCCAACCCAGTACTTC
>TRBD2|-|TRBV7-2|TRBJ2-3
CASSSRLAGWDTQYF
TGTGCCAGCAGCTCCCGACTAGCGGGATGGGATACGCAGTATTTT
>-|-|TRBV4-1|TRBJ2-3
CASSQFRIDTQYF
TGCGCCAGCAGCCAATTCCGTATAGATACGCAGTATTTT
>-|-|TRBV7-3|TRBJ2-1
CASSPGSYNEQFF
TGTGCCAGCAGCCCCGGGTCCTACAATGAGCAGTTCTTC
>-|-|TRBV18|TRBJ2-1
CASSPGGASYNEQFF
TGTGCCAGCTCACCGGGCGGGGCCTCCTACAATGAGCAGTTCTTC
>TRBD2|-|TRBV5-6|TRBJ2-7
CASSPGTSSYEQYF
TGTGCCAGCAGCCCCGGGACTAGCTCCTACGAGCAGTACTTC
>TRBD2|once|TRBV27|TRBJ2-7
CASSLRRGDYEQYF
TGTGCCAGCAGTTTAAGGCGGGGGGACTACGAGCAGTACTTC
>TRBD2|-|TRBV4-3|TRBJ2-1
CASSQGLAGSATYNEQFF
TGCGCCAGCAGCCAAGGACTAGCGGGATCGGCAACCTACAATGAGCAGTTCTTC
>TRBD1|once|TRBV5-1|TRBJ2-1
CASSLRQGTYNEQFF
TGCGCCAGCAGCTTGCGACAGGGGACCTACAATGAGCAGTTCTTC
>TRBD1|-|TRBV7-9|TRBJ1-5
CASSLTGDQPQHF
TGTGCCAGCAGCCTGACAGGGGATCAGCCCCAGCATTTT
>TRBD2|-|TRBV28|TRBJ2-2
CASSAAAGAPNTGELFF
TGTGCCAGCAGTGCCGCCGCGGGAGCGCCGAACACCGGGGAGCTGTTTTTT
>TRBD1|-|TRBV5-8|TRBJ2-5
CASTVATTGGTQYF
TGTGCCAGCACCGTGGCCACCACAGGGGGGACCCAGTACTTC
>TRBD1|-|TRBV10-2|TRBJ2-1
CASRDRVRYNEQFF
TGCGCCAGCAGGGACAGGGTACGCTACAATGAGCAGTTCTTC
>-|-|TRBV5-6|TRBJ2-1
CASSLVRDLTPLRYNEQFF
TGTGCCAGCAGCTTGGTTCGGGACCTGACCCCCTTAAGGTACAATGAGCAGTTCTTC
>-|-|TRBV6-1|TRBJ2-5
CASSELGSETQYF
TGTGCCAGCAGTGAACTGGGGTCAGAGACCCAGTACTTC
>TRBD1|-|TRBV4-1|TRBJ2-2
CASSPGQGNGPGELFF
TGCGCCAGCAGCCCGGGACAGGGGAACGGTCCCGGGGAGCTGTTTTTT
>TRBD2|-|TRBV28|TRBJ2-7
CASSFLTSGSHEQYF
TGTGCCAGCAGTTTCCTCACTAGCGGGAGCCACGAGCAGTACTTC
>-|-|TRBV5-1|TRBJ2-3
CASSVPGTANSNTQYF
TGCGCCAGCAGCGTACCCGGGACTGCTAATTCGAATACGCAGTATTTT
>-|-|TRBV28|TRBJ2-7
CASSFPAGSYEQYF
TGTGCCAGCAGTTTCCCCGCCGGGTCCTACGAGCAGTACTTC
>-|-|TRBV4-1|TRBJ2-2
CASSPRGGELFF
TGCGCCAGCAGCCCTCGGGGCGGGGAGCTGTTTTTT
>TRBD2|once|TRBV18|TRBJ2-7
CASSPGGDLEQYF
TGTGCCAGCTCACCTGGGGGGGACCTCGAGCAGTACTTC
>-|-|TRBV15|TRBJ2-4
CATSRDPSGAKNIQYF
TGTGCCACCAGCAGAGATCCCAGCGGGGCCAAAAACATTCAGTACTTC
>-|-|TRBV18|TRBJ1-1
CASSPPTVMNTEAFF
TGTGCCAGCTCACCCCCGACAGTTATGAACACTGAAGCTTTCTTT
>TRBD2|-|TRBV28|TRBJ2-5
CASTPMGLAGRMQTQYF
TGTGCCAGCACCCCAATGGGACTAGCGGGGAGAATGCAGACCCAGTACTTC
>-|-|TRBV27|TRBJ1-5
CASSLRDNQPQHF
TGTGCCAGCAGTTTAAGGGACAATCAGCCCCAGCATTTT
>-|-|TRBV14|TRBJ2-4
CASSRGKGSLRAKNIQYF
TGTGCCAGCAGCCGGGGAAAGGGATCATTACGAGCCAAAAACATTCAGTACTTC
>-|-|TRBV19|TRBJ1-1
CASSMADTEAFF
TGTGCCAGTAGTATGGCGGACACTGAAGCTTTCTTT
>TRBD1|-|TRBV12-5|TRBJ2-3
CASFSQGSTDTQYF
TGTGCTAGTTTCTCACAGGGGAGCACAGATACGCAGTATTTT
>TRBD2|-|TRBV27|TRBJ2-1
CASSPLAGPGNEQFF
TGTGCCAGCAGTCCGCTAGCGGGCCCGGGGAATGAGCAGTTCTTC
>-|-|TRBV2|TRBJ2-2
CASSESRGNTGELFF
TGTGCCAGCAGTGAAAGCAGGGGGAACACCGGGGAGCTGTTTTTT
>-|-|TRBV5-1|TRBJ2-7
CASSPATGTYEQYF
TGCGCCAGCAGCCCAGCGACAGGAACCTACGAGCAGTACTTC
>-|-|TRBV7-9|TRBJ2-1
CASSGSRLAGGDEQFF
TGTGCCAGCAGCGGGTCTCGCTTGGCAGGCGGGGATGAGCAGTTCTTC